Below are 14 T cell receptor beta chains sequenced from a single sample in a study of Tregs in tolerant kidney transplant recipients. Generated by immunoSEQ multiplex PCR, the TCRdb table keeps only in-frame clones and is missing some. The data hold tens of thousands of clones, with approximately 93% observed a single time. Specimen: CD4+ T cells from blood, collected before the transplant. Every receptor here comes from a human donor who received a combined kidney and bone marrow transplant.

The rearrangement uses TRBV10-3 and TRBJ2-3; maybe TRBD1 (6 bases). The germline CDR1 and CDR2 sequences are ENHRY and SYGVKD. The CDR3 totals 15 residues. V lost 4 bases, J lost 0 bases, and 11 bases lay in between. The CDR3 DNA sequence: TGTGCCATCAGTGGATCGCAGGGGAGCACAGATACGCAGTATTTT. Encoded protein: CAISGSQGSTDTQYF.

The gene calls are TRBV6-4 and TRBJ2-3, with 11 bases identical to TRBD1. The germline gives CDR1 MRHNA, CDR2 SNTAGT. This CDR3 contains 15 residues. With 6 bases clipped from V and 3 bases from J, the junction kept 5 bases outside the gene matches. CDR3 in DNA: TGTGCCAGCAGGGCCGGGACAGGGGGGACAGATACGCAGTATTTT. This codes for CASRAGTGGTDTQYF.

V is TRBV5-4 and J is TRBJ2-1; a possible D gene is TRBD2 (6 bases). With 4 bases removed from V and 7 bases from J, the gap between germline ends came to 18 bases. CDR1 SGHNT and CDR2 YYREEE come from the germline V gene (reference sequence). The CDR3 totals 15 residues. This CDR3 reads CASSRKLAGRNEQFF. The CDR3 coding sequence is TGTGCCAGCAGCCGAAAGTTGGCGGGGAGAAATGAGCAGTTCTTC. The full variable domain, rest sourced from reference TRBV5-4 and TRBJ2-1, is ETGVTQSPTHLIKTRGQQVTLRCSSQSGHNTVSWYQQALGQGPQFIFQYYREEENGRGNFPPRFSGLQFPNYSSELNVNALELDDSALYLCASSRKLAGRNEQFFGPGTRLTVL.

This clone has just one count. Germline is not matched at one junction end, which may reflect a read error. The V and J genes are TRBV7-2 and TRBJ2-7; tentative D call: TRBD2 (6 bases). There are 15 residues in the CDR3. The V gene's germline CDR1 is SGHTA and CDR2 FQGNSA. CDR3 protein: CASSLEAGTSSEQYF. DNA of the CDR3: TGTGCCAGCAGCTTAGAGGCGGGAACCTCCTCCGAGCAGTACTTC.

This chain connects TRBV6-6 to TRBJ2-1, with 11 bases matching TRBD2. This CDR3 spans 15 amino acids. The ends lost 7 bases at V and 7 bases at J; junction bases unmatched: 9. In germline, CDR1 is MNHNY, CDR2 SVGAGI (reference sequence). This chain's CDR3 is CASISKLAGVNEQFF. The CDR3 DNA is TGTGCCAGCATTTCAAAACTAGCGGGAGTGAATGAGCAGTTCTTC.

This chain joins TRBV7-3 and TRBJ1-2; D perhaps matches TRBD1 (6 bases). Trimming took 5 bases from V and 8 from J, leaving 21 bases between them. CDR3 length: 15 amino acids. From germline, CDR1 is SGHTA and CDR2 FQGTGA. CDR3 coding DNA: TGTGCCAGCAGCCAGGGACACCTAGTAAATATCGGCTACACCTTC. Its translation is CASSQGHLVNIGYTF.

This rearrangement joins TRBV28 to TRBJ2-3, with TRBD2 identical over 7 bases. Unmatched junction bases numbered 9, after V lost 4 bases and J lost 2 bases. The germline CDR1 and CDR2 sequences are MDHEN and SYDVKM. The CDR3 sequence is 16 residues long. CDR3 region: CASSSRDYRFTDTQYF. In nucleotides, the CDR3 is TGTGCCAGCAGTTCCCGGGACTACCGTTTCACAGATACGCAGTATTTT. Looking up the rest from reference TRBV28 and TRBJ2-3 gives the full variable domain: DVKVTQSSRYLVKRTGEKVFLECVQDMDHENMFWYRQDPGLGLRLIYFSYDVKMKEKGDIPEGYSVSREKKERFSLILESASTNQTSMYLCASSSRDYRFTDTQYFGPGTRLTVL.

The V gene is TRBV18, the J gene TRBJ2-7; maybe TRBD1 (5 bases). The V end was cut by 0 bases, the J end by 2 bases, with 5 bases between. Germline V gene lookup returns CDR1 KGHSH and CDR2 LQKENI. The CDR3 sequence is 13 residues long. The CDR3 bases are TGTGCCAGCTCACCACCCAGGGCCTACGAGCAGTACTTC. Amino acid sequence: CASSPPRAYEQYF.

A single count supports this clone. The rearrangement links TRBV15 to TRBJ2-7, with 9 bases lining up with TRBD2. CDR3 length equals 15 residues. Germline assignment: CDR1 LNHNV and CDR2 YYDKDF (reference sequence). The trim removed 5 bases at V and 9 bases at J, leaving 14 bases unmatched. CDR3 amino acids: CATSLLSGTSITQYF. CDR3 bases: TGTGCCACCAGCCTACTCTCCGGGACTAGCATAACGCAGTACTTC.

This clone is a singleton in its sample. The chain joins TRBV9 to TRBJ2-1; D might be TRBD2 (7 bases). The CDR3 contains 15 residues. CDR1 and CDR2 from the germline V gene are SGDLS and YYNGEE. V lost 3 bases and J lost 5, with 15 bases in between. The CDR3 region is CASSAPGGLNNEQFF. CDR3 nucleotide sequence: TGTGCCAGCAGCGCTCCCGGGGGGCTCAACAATGAGCAGTTCTTC.

The CDR3: CASSLERSDEKLFF. The CDR3 DNA reads TGTGCCAGCAGCTTAGAACGGAGTGATGAAAAACTGTTTTTT. J is TRBJ1-4 and V is TRBV7-9; no reliable D call. The V gene's germline CDR1 is SEHNR and CDR2 FQNEAQ (reference sequence). Trimming pared 1 base from V and 6 bases from J, leaving 9 bases between. This CDR3 comprises 14 residues.

A note on this clone: Germline and junction disagree at one end, which may indicate a read error. V gene TRBV11-3 combines with J gene TRBJ2-5; TRBD2 matches at 10 bases. CDR1 SGHNT and CDR2 YENEEA come from the germline V gene. The CDR3 has 15 residues. The CDR3 DNA sequence: TGTGCCAGCACCTTAGCGGGAGGCAGGAGAGAGACCCAGTACTTC. It codes for CASTLAGGRRETQYF.

The V gene is TRBV5-1, the J gene TRBJ2-3, with D possibly matching TRBD1 (6 bases). Germline V CDR1 and CDR2: SGHRS, YFSETQ. Trimming stripped 7 bases from V and 2 bases from J, with 17 bases between. The CDR3 is made up of 15 amino acids. CDR3 residues: CASGPQGPTTDTQYF. In DNA form, the CDR3 reads TGCGCCAGCGGTCCACAGGGCCCGACCACAGATACGCAGTATTTT.

The chain is built from TRBV2 and TRBJ1-3, with D possibly matching TRBD1 (5 bases). Per the germline V gene, CDR1 is SNHLY and CDR2 is FYNNEI. V dropped 1 base and J dropped 4 bases, with 17 bases sitting between them. The CDR3 has 17 residues. The CDR3 loop reads CASSEDGRTSIGNTIYF. The CDR3 region has the DNA TGTGCCAGCAGTGAAGATGGTCGGACATCCATAGGAAACACCATATATTTT.